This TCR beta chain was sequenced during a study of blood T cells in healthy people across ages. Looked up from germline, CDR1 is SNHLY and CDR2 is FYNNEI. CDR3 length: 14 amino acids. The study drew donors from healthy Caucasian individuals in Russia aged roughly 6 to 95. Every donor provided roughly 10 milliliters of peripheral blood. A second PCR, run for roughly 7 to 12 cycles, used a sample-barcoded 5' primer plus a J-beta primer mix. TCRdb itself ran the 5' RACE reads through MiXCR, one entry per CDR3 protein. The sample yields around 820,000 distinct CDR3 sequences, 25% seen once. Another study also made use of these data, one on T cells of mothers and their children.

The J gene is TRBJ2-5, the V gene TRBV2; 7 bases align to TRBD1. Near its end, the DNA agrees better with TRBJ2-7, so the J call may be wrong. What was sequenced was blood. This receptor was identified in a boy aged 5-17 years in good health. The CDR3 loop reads CASKTGITPYEQYF. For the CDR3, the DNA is TGTGCCAGCAAGACAGGGATTACACCATACGAGCAGTACTTC.